The clone carrying this T cell receptor (beta chain) was picked up one time. PCR involved 60 Vbeta and 13 Jbeta primers. Clones were read by immunoSEQ multiplex PCR, and TCRdb kept only the in-frame ones, dropping some. The sample contains 100,000 to 150,000 clones, roughly 82% of which appear only once. This sample was included in a study of cytomegalovirus exposure and HLA in healthy donors. Overall study context: Within the Caucasian-associated ancestry cluster were 81% of the approximately 370 genotyped donors.

The V gene lost 0 bases and the J gene lost 4 bases, with 12 bases spanning the gap. The germline CDR1 and CDR2 sequences are SGHDN and FVKESK. The CDR3 loop spans 15 amino acids. This clonotype was sampled from a male donor in good health and CMV-seropositive. The rearrangement links TRBV14 to TRBJ1-1; D is uncertain. The sample taken for sequencing was PBMCs. CDR3 sequence reads: CASSQERRVGTEAFF. For the CDR3, the DNA is TGTGCCAGCAGCCAAGAACGCCGGGTCGGCACTGAAGCTTTCTTT. Based on the CDR3 plus reference TRBV14 and TRBJ1-1, the full variable domain is EAGVTQFPSHSVIEKGQTVTLRCDPISGHDNLYWYRRVMGKEIKFLLHFVKESKQDESGMPNNRFLAERTGGTYSTLKVQPAELEDSGVYFCASSQERRVGTEAFFGQGTRLTVV.